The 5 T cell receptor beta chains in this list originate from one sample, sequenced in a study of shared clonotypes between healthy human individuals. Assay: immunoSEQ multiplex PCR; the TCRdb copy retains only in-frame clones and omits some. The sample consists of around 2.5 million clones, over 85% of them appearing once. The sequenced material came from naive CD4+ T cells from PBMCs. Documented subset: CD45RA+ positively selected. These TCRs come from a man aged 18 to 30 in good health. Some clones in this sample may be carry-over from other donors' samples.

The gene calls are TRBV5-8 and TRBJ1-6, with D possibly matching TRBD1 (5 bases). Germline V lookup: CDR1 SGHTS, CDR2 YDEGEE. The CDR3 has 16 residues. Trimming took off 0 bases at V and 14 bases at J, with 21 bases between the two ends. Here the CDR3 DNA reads TGTGCCAGCAGCTTGGCCGTAGGAATCTCGGGGGGGTCCCTCCACTTT. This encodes CASSLAVGISGGSLHF.

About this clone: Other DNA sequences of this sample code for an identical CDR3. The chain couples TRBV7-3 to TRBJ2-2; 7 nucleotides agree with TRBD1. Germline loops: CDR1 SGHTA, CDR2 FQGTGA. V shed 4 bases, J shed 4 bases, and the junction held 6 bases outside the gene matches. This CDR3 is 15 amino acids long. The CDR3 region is CASSSRQGSTGELFF. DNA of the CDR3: TGTGCCAGCAGCTCCCGACAGGGAAGCACCGGGGAGCTGTTTTTT.

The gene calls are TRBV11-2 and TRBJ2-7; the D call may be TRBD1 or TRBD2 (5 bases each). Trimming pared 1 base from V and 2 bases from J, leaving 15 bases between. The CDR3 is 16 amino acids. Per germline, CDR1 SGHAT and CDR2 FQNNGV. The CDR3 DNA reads TGTGCCAGCAGCTTAGGACTGGGGGTGGGCCCCTACGAGCAGTACTTC. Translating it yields CASSLGLGVGPYEQYF.

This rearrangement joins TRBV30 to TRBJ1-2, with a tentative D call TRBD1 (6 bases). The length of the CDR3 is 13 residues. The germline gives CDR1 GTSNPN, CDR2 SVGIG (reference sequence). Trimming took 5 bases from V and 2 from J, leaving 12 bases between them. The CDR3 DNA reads TGTGCCTGGGTGGGGCAGGGGAACTATGGCTACACCTTC. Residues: CAWVGQGNYGYTF.

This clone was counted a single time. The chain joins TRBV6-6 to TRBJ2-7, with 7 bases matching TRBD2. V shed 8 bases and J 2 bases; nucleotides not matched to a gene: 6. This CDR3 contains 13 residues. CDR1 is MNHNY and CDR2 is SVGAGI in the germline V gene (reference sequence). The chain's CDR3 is CASSWRGTYEQYF. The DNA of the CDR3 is TGTGCCAGCTCCTGGCGGGGGACCTACGAGCAGTACTTC.